Listed here are 12 T cell receptor beta chains from one sample, sequenced in a study of blood T cells in healthy people across ages. Combining a sample-barcoded 5' primer with a J-beta primer mix, a second PCR ran for about 7 to 11 cycles. TCRdb re-analysed the 5' RACE reads in MiXCR, keeping a single row per CDR3 protein. This table has roughly 700,000 distinct CDR3 sequences, 32% appearing once. The sample consisted of blood. These receptors were taken from a woman of 80 years or more in good health.

The table lists this clonotype with a few counts. The chain is built from TRBV24-1 and TRBJ2-2; 10 bases match TRBD2. The germline gives CDR1 KGHDR, CDR2 SFDVKD. J gave up 2 bases and V 1 base, and 3 bases lay outside the gene matches. The CDR3 runs 17 residues. CDR3 protein: CATSDLGLAANTGELFF. The CDR3 nucleotides are TGTGCCACCAGTGATTTAGGACTAGCGGCAAACACCGGGGAGCTGTTTTTT.

The table lists this clonotype with many counts. The rearrangement joins TRBV6-1 to TRBJ2-1; no firm D call. This CDR3 comprises 12 residues. V lost 9 bases to trimming and J lost 3 bases, with 9 bases between them. Germline V CDR1 and CDR2: MNHNS, SASEGT. The CDR3 DNA reads as TGTGCCAGTGGGATGCTCTACAATGAGCAGTTCTTC. It is translated as CASGMLYNEQFF.

This rearrangement joins TRBV3-1 to TRBJ1-4; 7 bases fit TRBD1. Losses at the gene ends were 2 bases for V and 3 bases for J; bases not matched to a gene: 3. CDR1 and CDR2 from the germline V gene are LGHDT and YNNKEL (reference sequence). The CDR3 is 15 amino acids. The CDR3 loop reads CASSQWGQPNEKLFF. The CDR3 nucleotides read TGTGCCAGCAGCCAATGGGGACAGCCTAATGAAAAACTGTTTTTT.

This clonotype was detected ten times or more. CDR3 sequence (DNA): TGCAGTGCTAGGACAGGACGAGGGGGCTACACCTTC. Translating gives CSARTGRGGYTF. V gene TRBV20-1 combines with J gene TRBJ1-2; possibly TRBD1 for D (6 bases). The germline gives CDR1 DFQATT, CDR2 SNEGSKA (reference sequence). CDR3 length: 12 residues. V was pared by 3 bases and J by 8 bases, with 13 bases between.

This sequence joins TRBV30 and TRBJ2-5; D is unresolved. CDR1 and CDR2 (germline): GTSNPN, SVGIG (reference sequence). Trimming took 5 bases from V and 2 from J, leaving 15 bases between them. The CDR3 loop spans 14 amino acids. CDR3 nucleotide sequence: TGTGCCTGGGGACCCAAGAGGCAACAAGAGACCCAGTACTTC. Amino acid sequence: CAWGPKRQQETQYF. Full variable domain (remainder filled in from reference TRBV30 and TRBJ2-5): SQTIHQWPATLVQPVGSPLSLECTVEGTSNPNLYWYRQAAGRGLQLLFYSVGIGQISSEVPQNLSASRPQDRQFILSSKKLLLSDSGFYLCAWGPKRQQETQYFGPGTRLLVL.

This clonotype was detected many times. The chain is built from TRBV3-1 and TRBJ1-1; a possible D gene is TRBD1 (6 bases). V was pared by 2 bases and J by 4 bases, with 17 bases between. The CDR3 sequence is 16 residues long. CDR1 and CDR2 from the germline V gene are LGHDT and YNNKEL (reference sequence). In DNA form, the CDR3 reads TGTGCCAGCAGCCAAACCTTAGGGGGACGGGTCACTGAAGCTTTCTTT. It encodes CASSQTLGGRVTEAFF. Using reference TRBV3-1 and TRBJ1-1 for the parts outside the CDR3, the full variable domain is DTAVSQTPKYLVTQMGNDKSIKCEQNLGHDTMYWYKQDSKKFLKIMFSYNNKELIINETVPNRFSPKSPDKAHLNLHINSLELGDSAVYFCASSQTLGGRVTEAFFGQGTRLTVV.

The chain employs TRBV5-1 and TRBJ1-2; D unclear. Germline V CDR1 and CDR2: SGHRS, YFSETQ. The V and J ends lost 4 bases and 3 bases respectively, with 10 bases between them. The CDR3 is made up of 13 amino acids. CDR3 DNA sequence: TGCGCCAGCAGCGGCGGTGGCGACTATGGCTACACCTTC. Protein sequence: CASSGGGDYGYTF.

The V gene is TRBV12-3 or TRBV12-4, the J gene TRBJ2-3; D gene ambiguous. The CDR3 contains 15 residues. The ends were cut back, 6 bases at V and 1 base at J, with 14 bases in the middle. The CDR3 loop is CASSLGKLGTDTQYF. CDR3 in DNA: TGTGCCAGCAGCCTAGGAAAATTGGGCACAGATACGCAGTATTTT.

There are many counts of this clonotype. V and J are TRBV6-5 and TRBJ2-3, with 8 bases identical to TRBD1. This CDR3 has 15 residues. V trimming: 0 bases; J trimming: 3 bases; junction bases outside the gene matches: 2. The germline V gene encodes CDR1 MNHEY and CDR2 SVGAGI. The CDR3 bases are TGTGCCAGCAGTTACTCGAACAGGGGGACAGATACGCAGTATTTT. The encoded protein is CASSYSNRGTDTQYF.

This clonotype was counted at least ten times. The chain uses TRBV29-1 and TRBJ2-7; tentatively, D is TRBD1 (5 bases). This CDR3 comprises 16 residues. Trimming pared 2 bases from V and 4 bases from J, leaving 21 bases between. In germline, CDR1 is SQVTM, CDR2 ANQGSEA. In DNA, the CDR3 is TGCAGCGTTGAAAAACCCCTTTCAGGACAACGTTACGAGCAGTACTTC. Amino acids: CSVEKPLSGQRYEQYF.

With respect to this clonotype: A much larger clone lies one base from this, so it may be a read error. V and J are TRBV7-8 and TRBJ2-5; TRBD1 might be the D (6 bases). The germline V gene encodes CDR1 SGHVS and CDR2 FQNEAQ. The CDR3 extends over 16 amino acids. The CDR3 here is CAGSETGRGEQETQYF. CDR3 nucleotide sequence: TGTGCCGGCAGCGAAACGGGCAGGGGCGAACAAGAGACCCAGTACTTC.

The gene calls are TRBV7-9 and TRBJ1-4, with a possible D match to TRBD1 (5 bases). V lost 4 bases, J lost 0 bases, and 12 bases lay in between. In germline, CDR1 is SEHNR, CDR2 FQNEAQ (reference sequence). The CDR3 runs 16 residues. CDR3 in DNA: TGTGCCAGCAGCTCGGGACCCTATGCAACTAATGAAAAACTGTTTTTT. The encoded protein is CASSSGPYATNEKLFF.